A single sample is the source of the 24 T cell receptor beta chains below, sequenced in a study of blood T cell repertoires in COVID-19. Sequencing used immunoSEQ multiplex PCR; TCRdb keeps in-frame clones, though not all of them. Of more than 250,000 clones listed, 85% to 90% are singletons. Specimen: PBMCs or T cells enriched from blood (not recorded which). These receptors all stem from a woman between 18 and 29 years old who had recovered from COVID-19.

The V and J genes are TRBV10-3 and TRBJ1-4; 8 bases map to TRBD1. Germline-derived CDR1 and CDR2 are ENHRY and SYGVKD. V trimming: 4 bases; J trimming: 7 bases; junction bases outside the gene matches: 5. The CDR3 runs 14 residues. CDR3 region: CAISGTGRGEKLFF. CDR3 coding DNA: TGTGCCATCAGTGGGACAGGGAGGGGTGAAAAACTGTTTTTT.

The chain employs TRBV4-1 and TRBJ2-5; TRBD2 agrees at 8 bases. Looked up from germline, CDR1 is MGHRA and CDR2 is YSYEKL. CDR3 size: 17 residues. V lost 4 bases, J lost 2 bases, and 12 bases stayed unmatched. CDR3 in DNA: TGCGCCAGCAGCCCCTACGGGGGAGCGGGGGTTCAAGAGACCCAGTACTTC. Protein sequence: CASSPYGGAGVQETQYF.

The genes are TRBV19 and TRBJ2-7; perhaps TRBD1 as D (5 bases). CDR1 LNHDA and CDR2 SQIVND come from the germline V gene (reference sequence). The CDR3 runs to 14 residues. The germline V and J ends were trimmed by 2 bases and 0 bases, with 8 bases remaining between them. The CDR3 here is CASSIRGASYEQYF. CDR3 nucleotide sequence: TGTGCCAGTAGTATAAGGGGCGCCTCCTACGAGCAGTACTTC.

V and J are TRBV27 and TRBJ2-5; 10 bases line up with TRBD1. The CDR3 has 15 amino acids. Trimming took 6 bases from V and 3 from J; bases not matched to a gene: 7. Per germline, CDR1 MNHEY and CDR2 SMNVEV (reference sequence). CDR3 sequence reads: CASSGLGTGEETQYF. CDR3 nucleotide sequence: TGTGCCAGCAGCGGTCTAGGGACAGGGGAAGAGACCCAGTACTTC.

The CDR3 here is CSVVSPRETEAFF. In DNA form, the CDR3 reads TGCAGCGTTGTTTCCCCTCGAGAAACTGAAGCTTTCTTT. The rearrangement joins TRBV29-1 to TRBJ1-1; D call uncertain. Per the germline V gene, CDR1 is SQVTM and CDR2 is ANQGSEA. Trimming took off 4 bases at V and 5 bases at J, with 14 bases between the two ends. There are 13 residues in the CDR3. Looking up the rest from reference TRBV29-1 and TRBJ1-1 gives the full variable domain: SAVISQKPSRDICQRGTSLTIQCQVDSQVTMMFWYRQQPGQSLTLIATANQGSEATYESGFVIDKFPISRPNLTFSTLTVSNMSPEDSSIYLCSVVSPRETEAFFGQGTRLTVV.

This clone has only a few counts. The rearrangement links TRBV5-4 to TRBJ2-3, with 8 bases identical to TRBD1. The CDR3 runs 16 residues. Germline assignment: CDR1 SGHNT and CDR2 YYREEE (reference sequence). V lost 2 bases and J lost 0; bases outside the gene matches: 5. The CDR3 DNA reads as TGTGCCAGCAGCTTCGGACAGGGAACTAGCACAGATACGCAGTATTTT. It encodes CASSFGQGTSTDTQYF.

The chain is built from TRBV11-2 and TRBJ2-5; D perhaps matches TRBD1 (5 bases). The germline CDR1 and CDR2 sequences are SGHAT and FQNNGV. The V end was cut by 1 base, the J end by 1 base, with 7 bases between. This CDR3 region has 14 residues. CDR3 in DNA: TGTGCCAGCAGCTTAGGACAGTTCCAAGAGACCCAGTACTTC. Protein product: CASSLGQFQETQYF.

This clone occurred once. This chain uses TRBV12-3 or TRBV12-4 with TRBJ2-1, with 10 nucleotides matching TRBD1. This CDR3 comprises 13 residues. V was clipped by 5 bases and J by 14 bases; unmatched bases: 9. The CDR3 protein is CASSAGQGVIEFF. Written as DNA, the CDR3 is TGTGCCAGCAGTGCCGGACAGGGGGTGATAGAGTTCTTC.

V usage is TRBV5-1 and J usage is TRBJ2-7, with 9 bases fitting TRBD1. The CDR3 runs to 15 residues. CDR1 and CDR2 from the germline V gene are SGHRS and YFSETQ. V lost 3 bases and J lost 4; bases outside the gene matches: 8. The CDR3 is CASSSSGTGSYEQYF. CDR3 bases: TGCGCCAGCAGCTCCTCCGGGACAGGGAGTTACGAGCAGTACTTC.

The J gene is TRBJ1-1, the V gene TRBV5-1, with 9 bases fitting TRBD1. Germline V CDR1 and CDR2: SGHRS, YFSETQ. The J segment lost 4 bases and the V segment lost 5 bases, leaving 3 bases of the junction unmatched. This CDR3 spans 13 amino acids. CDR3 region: CASRSDRGTEAFF. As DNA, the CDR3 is TGCGCCAGCAGATCGGACAGGGGCACTGAAGCTTTCTTT. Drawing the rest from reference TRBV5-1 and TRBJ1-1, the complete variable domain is KAGVTQTPRYLIKTRGQQVTLSCSPISGHRSVSWYQQTPGQGLQFLFEYFSETQRNKGNFPGRFSGRQFSNSRSEMNVSTLELGDSALYLCASRSDRGTEAFFGQGTRLTVV.

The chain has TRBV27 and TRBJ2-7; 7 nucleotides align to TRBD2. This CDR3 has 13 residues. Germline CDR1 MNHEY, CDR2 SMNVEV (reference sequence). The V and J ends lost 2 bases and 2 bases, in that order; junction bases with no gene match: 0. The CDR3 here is CASSLAGAYEQYF. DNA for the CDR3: TGTGCCAGCAGTTTAGCGGGAGCCTACGAGCAGTACTTC.

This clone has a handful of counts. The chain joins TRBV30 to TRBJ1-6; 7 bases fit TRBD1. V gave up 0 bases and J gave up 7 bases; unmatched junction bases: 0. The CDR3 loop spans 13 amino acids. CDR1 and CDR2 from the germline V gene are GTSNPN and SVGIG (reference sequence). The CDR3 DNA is TGTGCCTGGAGTGTGACAGGGAATTCACCCCTCCACTTT. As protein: CAWSVTGNSPLHF.

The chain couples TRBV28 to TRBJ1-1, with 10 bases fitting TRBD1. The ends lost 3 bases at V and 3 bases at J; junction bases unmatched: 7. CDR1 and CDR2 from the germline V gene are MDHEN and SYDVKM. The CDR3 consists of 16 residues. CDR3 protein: CASSFGLGTGDTEAFF. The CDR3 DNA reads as TGTGCCAGCAGTTTTGGGCTTGGGACAGGGGACACTGAAGCTTTCTTT.

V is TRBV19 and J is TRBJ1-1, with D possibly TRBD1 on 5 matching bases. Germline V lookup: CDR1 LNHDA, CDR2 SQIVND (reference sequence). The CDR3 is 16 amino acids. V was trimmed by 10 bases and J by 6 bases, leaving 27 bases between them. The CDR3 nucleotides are TGTGCCACCAAAAGCTGGGGGGACGCGGTGCGGGCTGAAGCTTTCTTT. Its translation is CATKSWGDAVRAEAFF. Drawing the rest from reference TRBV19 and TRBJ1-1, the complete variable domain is DGGITQSPKYLFRKEGQNVTLSCEQNLNHDAMYWYRQDPGQGLRLIYYSQIVNDFQKGDIAEGYSVSREKKESFPLTVTSAQKNPTAFYLCATKSWGDAVRAEAFFGQGTRLTVV.

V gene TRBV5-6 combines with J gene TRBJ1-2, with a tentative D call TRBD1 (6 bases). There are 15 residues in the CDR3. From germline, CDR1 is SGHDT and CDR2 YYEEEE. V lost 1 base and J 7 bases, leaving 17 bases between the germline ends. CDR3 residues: CASSLLAGTGIGYTF. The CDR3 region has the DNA TGTGCCAGCAGCTTGCTTGCTGGTACAGGGATTGGCTACACCTTC. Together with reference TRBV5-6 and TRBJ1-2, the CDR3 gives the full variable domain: DAGVTQSPTHLIKTRGQQVTLRCSPKSGHDTVSWYQQALGQGPQFIFQYYEEEERQRGNFPDRFSGHQFPNYSSELNVNALLLGDSALYLCASSLLAGTGIGYTFGSGTRLTVV.

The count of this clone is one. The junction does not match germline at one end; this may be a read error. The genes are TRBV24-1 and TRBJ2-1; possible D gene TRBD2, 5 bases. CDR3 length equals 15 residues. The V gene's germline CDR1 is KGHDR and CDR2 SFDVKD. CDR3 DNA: TGTGCCACCAGTGACCTTACGGACTCCCACAATGAGCAGTTCTTC. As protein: CATSDLTDSHNEQFF.

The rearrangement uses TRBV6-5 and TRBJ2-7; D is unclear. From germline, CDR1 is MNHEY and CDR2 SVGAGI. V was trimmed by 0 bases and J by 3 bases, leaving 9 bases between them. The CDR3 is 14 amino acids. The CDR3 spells CASSYSSRDYEQYF. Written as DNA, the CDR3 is TGTGCCAGCAGTTACTCGTCACGAGACTACGAGCAGTACTTC.

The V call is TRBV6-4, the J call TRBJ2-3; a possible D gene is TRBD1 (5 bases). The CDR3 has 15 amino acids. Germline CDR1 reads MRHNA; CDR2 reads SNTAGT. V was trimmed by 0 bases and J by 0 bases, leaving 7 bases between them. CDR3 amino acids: CASSDSKGSTDTQYF. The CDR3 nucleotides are TGTGCCAGCAGTGACTCAAAGGGGAGCACAGATACGCAGTATTTT.

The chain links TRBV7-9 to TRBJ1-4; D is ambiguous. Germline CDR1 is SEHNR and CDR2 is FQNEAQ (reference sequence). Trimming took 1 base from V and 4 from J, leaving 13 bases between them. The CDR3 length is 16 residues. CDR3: CASSLERRPFNEKLFF. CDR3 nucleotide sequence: TGTGCCAGCAGCTTAGAGCGGCGGCCCTTTAATGAAAAACTGTTTTTT.

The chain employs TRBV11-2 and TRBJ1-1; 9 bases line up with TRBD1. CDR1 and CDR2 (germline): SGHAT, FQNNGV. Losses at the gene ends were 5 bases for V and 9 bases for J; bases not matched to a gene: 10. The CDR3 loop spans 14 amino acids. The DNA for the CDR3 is TGTGCCAGCAGCACTGGACAGGGGTCGGTGAAAGCTTTCTTT. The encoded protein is CASSTGQGSVKAFF. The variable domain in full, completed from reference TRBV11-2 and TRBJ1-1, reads EAGVAQSPRYKIIEKRQSVAFWCNPISGHATLYWYQQILGQGPKLLIQFQNNGVVDDSQLPKDRFSAERLKGVDSTLKIQPAKLEDSAVYLCASSTGQGSVKAFFGQGTRLTVV.

The CDR3 here is CASSLRLAGEGEQFF. The CDR3, as DNA: TGTGCCAGCAGCCTACGCCTAGCGGGGGAGGGTGAGCAGTTCTTC. This sequence joins TRBV11-2 and TRBJ2-1; 10 positions agree with TRBD2. The CDR3 runs to 15 residues. CDR1 and CDR2 from the germline V gene are SGHAT and FQNNGV. Trimming removed 5 bases from V and 9 bases from J; junction bases left unmatched: 10.

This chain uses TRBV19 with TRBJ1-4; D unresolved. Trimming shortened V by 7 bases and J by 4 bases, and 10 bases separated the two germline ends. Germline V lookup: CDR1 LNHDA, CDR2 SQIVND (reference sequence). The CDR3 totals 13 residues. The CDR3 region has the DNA TGTGCCAGTAAGAGGGATTTTAATGAAAAACTGTTTTTT. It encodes CASKRDFNEKLFF.

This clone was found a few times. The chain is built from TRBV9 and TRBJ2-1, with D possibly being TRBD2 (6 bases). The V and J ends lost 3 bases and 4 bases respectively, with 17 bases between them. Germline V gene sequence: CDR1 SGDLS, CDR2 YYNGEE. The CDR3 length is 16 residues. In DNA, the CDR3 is TGTGCCAGCAGCGGCCCCGGGACTTCTACTTACAATGAGCAGTTCTTC. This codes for CASSGPGTSTYNEQFF.

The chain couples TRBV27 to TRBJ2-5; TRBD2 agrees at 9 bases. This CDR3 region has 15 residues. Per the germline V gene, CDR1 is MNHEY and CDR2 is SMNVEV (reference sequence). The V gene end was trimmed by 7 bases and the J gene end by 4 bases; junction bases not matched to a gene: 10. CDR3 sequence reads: CASKALRGGGETQYF. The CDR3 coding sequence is TGTGCCAGCAAAGCCCTGCGGGGGGGCGGAGAGACCCAGTACTTC.